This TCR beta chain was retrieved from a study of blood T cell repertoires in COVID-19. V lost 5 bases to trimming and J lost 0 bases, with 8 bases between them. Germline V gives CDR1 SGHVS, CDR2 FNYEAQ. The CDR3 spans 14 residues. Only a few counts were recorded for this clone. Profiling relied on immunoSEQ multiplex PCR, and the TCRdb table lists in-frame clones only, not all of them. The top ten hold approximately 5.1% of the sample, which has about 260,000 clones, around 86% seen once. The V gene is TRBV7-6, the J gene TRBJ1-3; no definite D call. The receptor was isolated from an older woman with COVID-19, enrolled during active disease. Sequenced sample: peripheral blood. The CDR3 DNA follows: TGTGCCAGCAGCACCGGTAACTCTGGAAACACCATATATTTT. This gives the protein CASSTGNSGNTIYF.